This T cell receptor beta chain came from a study of a mutant IDH1 vaccine in newly diagnosed glioma. V was clipped by 6 bases and J by 2 bases, with 14 bases between them. The CDR3 extends over 15 amino acids. CDR1 is SGHNT, CDR2 YENEEA, per germline. Regarding time point: baseline, week 1 (first vaccination visit). Stated treatment: pre-vaccination baseline after standard-of-care therapy. Here immunoSEQ multiplex PCR was the method, and the copy in TCRdb shows in-frame clones only, minus some. The table has 75,000 to 100,000 clones, approximately 90% seen once. The sequence was obtained from a woman aged 45-59 years with glioma. The chain joins TRBV11-3 to TRBJ1-5, with D hard to call. The specimen was PBMCs, collected from a glioma patient treated with radiotherapy, temozolomide or both. This CDR3 reads CASRGRGGRNQPQHF. In DNA form, the CDR3 reads TGTGCCAGCAGAGGCCGGGGAGGCCGCAATCAGCCCCAGCATTTT.